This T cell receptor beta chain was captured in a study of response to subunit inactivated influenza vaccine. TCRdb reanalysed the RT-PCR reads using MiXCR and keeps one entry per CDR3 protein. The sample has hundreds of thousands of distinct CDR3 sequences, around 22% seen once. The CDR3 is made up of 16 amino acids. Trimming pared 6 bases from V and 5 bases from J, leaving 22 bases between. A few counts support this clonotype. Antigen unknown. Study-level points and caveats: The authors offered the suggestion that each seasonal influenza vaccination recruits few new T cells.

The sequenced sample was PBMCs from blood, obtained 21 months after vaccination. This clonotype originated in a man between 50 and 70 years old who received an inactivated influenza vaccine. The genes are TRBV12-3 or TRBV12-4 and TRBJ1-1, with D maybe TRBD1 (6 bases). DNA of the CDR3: TGTGCCAGCAGCCCGAGGAGGGGCAGGGGAGGGACTGAAGCTTTCTTT. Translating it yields CASSPRRGRGGTEAFF.